Listed below are T cell receptor beta chains from one sample, sequenced in a study of technical replicates of blood from a handful of donors. This table comes from immunoSEQ multiplex PCR, and its TCRdb copy is limited to in-frame clones, with some not included. The sample has approximately 89,000 clones, 94% seen once. Sequenced sample: T cells isolated from PBMCs. These receptors were taken from a human donor in good health. CDR3s include the opening cysteine and the closing phenylalanine or tryptophan. A D gene is named only where the DNA matches it firmly. Rows give clone size only sometimes, using once, few, many, or a class for an expanded clone.

j_call | clone_size | v_call | d_call | cdr3_nt | cdr3_aa
TRBJ1-1 | few | TRBV2 | - | TGTGCCAGCAGTGACTGGGGGCGAACTGAAGCTTTCTTT | CASSDWGRTEAFF
TRBJ2-5 | - | TRBV7-7 | TRBD2 | TGTGCCAGCAGCTCGCTAGCGGGAGGGCCGATGCGGGAGACCCAGTACTTC | CASSSLAGGPMRETQYF
TRBJ2-7 | once | TRBV7-7 | - | TGTGCCAGCAGCCCACGCGGGCTCTACGAGCAGTACTTC | CASSPRGLYEQYF
TRBJ2-1 | - | TRBV7-9 | TRBD2 | TGTGCCAGCAGCGCTAGCGGGCCCACCTACAATGAGCAGTTCTTC | CASSASGPTYNEQFF
TRBJ2-1 | once | TRBV6-1 | - | TGTGCCAGCAGTGAAGCGCTAGCCGGGGAGGTACGCAATGAGCAGTTCTTC | CASSEALAGEVRNEQFF
TRBJ2-5 | - | TRBV2 | - | TGTGCCAGCAGTCTACAGGGCGGAGGTTCACGGACCCAGTACTTC | CASSLQGGGSRTQYF
TRBJ1-2 | - | TRBV4-2 | TRBD1 | TGTGCCAGCAGCCAGGGACAGAACTATGGCTACACCTTC | CASSQGQNYGYTF
TRBJ2-7 | - | TRBV15 | TRBD2 | TGTGCCACCAGCGCACCGGGACTACACTCCTACGAGCAGTACTTC | CATSAPGLHSYEQYF
TRBJ2-1 | - | TRBV2 | TRBD2 | TGTGCCAGCAGTGAAGGGACTAGCGGGATTGGTAATGAGCAGTTCTTC | CASSEGTSGIGNEQFF
TRBJ1-1 | - | TRBV21-1 | - | TGTGCCAGCAGCTCAGGGGGCGCCTCTGAAGCTTTCTTT | CASSSGGASEAFF
TRBJ1-2 | - | TRBV28 | TRBD1 | TGTGCCAGCAGGGTAGGGACAGGGGGCGTCTATGGCTACACCTTC | CASRVGTGGVYGYTF
TRBJ1-1 | - | TRBV2 | - | TGTGCCAGCAGTGGGTCGGTGAACACTGAAGCTTTCTTT | CASSGSVNTEAFF
TRBJ1-1 | - | TRBV6-5 | TRBD1 | TGTGCCAGCAGTAGGACAGGGGAAGGTGGCACTGAAGCTTTCTTT | CASSRTGEGGTEAFF
TRBJ2-2 | - | TRBV11-2 | TRBD2 | TGTGCCAGCAGCTTAGGTCCCCCCTCTAGCGGTGGAGGGGAGCTGTTTTTT | CASSLGPPSSGGGELFF
TRBJ1-2 | - | TRBV6-5 | TRBD1 | TGTGCCAGCAGTTCGGGACAGGGGGTTGGCTACACCTTC | CASSSGQGVGYTF
TRBJ1-1 | - | TRBV25-1 | TRBD1 | TGTGCCAGCGGGGGGACAGGGGGCTTCACTGAAGCTTTCTTT | CASGGTGGFTEAFF
TRBJ2-7 | once | TRBV7-8 | - | TGTGCCAGCAGCTTAGCGGGAGTGAGCTACGAGCAGTACTTC | CASSLAGVSYEQYF
TRBJ2-1 | - | TRBV21-1 | - | TGTGCCAGCTGCTGGGCAGGGGCCTTGGTCTACAATGAGCAGTTCTTC | CASCWAGALVYNEQFF
TRBJ1-4 | - | TRBV19 | - | TGTGCCAGTACACTCAGGGGAAGGGATGAAAAACTGTTTTTT | CASTLRGRDEKLFF
TRBJ1-2 | - | TRBV9 | - | TGTGCCAGCAGCGTAGGCAATCCAAACTCTGGCTACACCTTC | CASSVGNPNSGYTF
TRBJ2-7 | - | TRBV7-3 | - | TGTGCCAGCAGCTCCTACCCAGACAGCTCCTACGAGCAGTACTTC | CASSSYPDSSYEQYF
TRBJ1-2 | once | TRBV6-6 | - | TGTGCCAGCAGTCCACAGGGTAACTATGGCTACACCTTC | CASSPQGNYGYTF
TRBJ1-1 | - | TRBV10-3 | - | TGTGCCATCCTAGGCAGTCGAAACACTGAAGCTTTCTTT | CAILGSRNTEAFF
TRBJ2-1 | - | TRBV6-5 | - | TGTGCCAGCAGCCCAGCGGCCTACAATGAGCAGTTCTTC | CASSPAAYNEQFF
TRBJ2-7 | - | TRBV5-1 | - | TGCGCCAGCAGCTTGCAGGGTTACGAGCAGTACTTC | CASSLQGYEQYF
TRBJ2-7 | - | TRBV4-2 | - | TGTGCCAGCAGCCAAGGGCAGGGGTTCTCCTACGAGCAGTACTTC | CASSQGQGFSYEQYF
TRBJ2-2 | - | TRBV7-8 | - | TGTGCCAGCAGCTTATTCAGGACAAACGGGGAGCTGTTTTTT | CASSLFRTNGELFF
TRBJ2-1 | - | TRBV29-1 | - | TGCAGCGCCGTTAGGGGAGGCGAGCAGTTCTTC | CSAVRGGEQFF
TRBJ2-1 | - | TRBV5-6 | - | TGTGCCAGCAGCTTGGGATCGGCGGGGAATGAGCAGTTCTTC | CASSLGSAGNEQFF
TRBJ2-1 | few | TRBV19 | TRBD2 | TGTGCCAGTACTAGCGGGAGTACGTATGAGCAGTTCTTC | CASTSGSTYEQFF
TRBJ1-2 | - | TRBV30 | - | TGTGCCTGGAGTGTTAGTAACTTCTATGGCTACACCTTC | CAWSVSNFYGYTF
TRBJ2-7 | - | TRBV30 | TRBD1 | TGTGCCTGGGGAAACAGGGGCCCCTACGAGCAGTACTTC | CAWGNRGPYEQYF
TRBJ1-1 | - | TRBV7-2 | - | TGTGCCAGCAGGACCAGGGGAGCTGACACTGAAGCTTTCTTT | CASRTRGADTEAFF
TRBJ2-1 | - | TRBV10-3 | TRBD2 | TGTGCCATCAGTGAGTCGACTAGCGGGAGGGCCTCCTACAATGAGCAGTTCTTC | CAISESTSGRASYNEQFF
TRBJ2-7 | - | TRBV2 | TRBD2 | TGTGCCAGCAGTGACCTGGGACTAGCGGGAGGGCCCAGGGACGAGCAGTACTTC | CASSDLGLAGGPRDEQYF